Below are 13 T cell receptor beta chains sequenced from a single sample in a study of blood T cells in healthy people across ages. A second PCR of 7 to 11 cycles used a sample-barcoded 5' primer and a J-beta primer mix. TCRdb re-called the 5' RACE reads through MiXCR, storing one row per CDR3 protein. This table has around 790,000 distinct CDR3 sequences, approximately 48% appearing once. The specimen was blood. The origin of the receptors is a man aged 55 to 69 in good health.

The chain employs TRBV29-1 and TRBJ2-3; 9 bases match TRBD1. CDR1 SQVTM and CDR2 ANQGSEA come from the germline V gene. This CDR3 is 14 amino acids long. V lost 1 base and J lost 6; bases outside the gene matches: 5. The CDR3 nucleotides read TGCAGCGTTGAAGGGTGGACAGGGGCCGATACGCAGTATTTT. Encoded protein: CSVEGWTGADTQYF.

Ten or more counts support this clonotype. This rearrangement joins TRBV6-6 to TRBJ1-4, with a weak D call TRBD1 (5 bases). V was pared by 4 bases and J by 0 bases, with 9 bases between. Germline CDR1 MNHNY, CDR2 SVGAGI (reference sequence). This CDR3 has 15 amino acids. The CDR3 loop is CASSWDGTTNEKLFF. The CDR3 coding sequence is TGTGCCAGCAGTTGGGACGGAACAACTAATGAAAAACTGTTTTTT.

J is TRBJ2-1 and V is TRBV6-1; 15 bases fit TRBD2. Germline CDR1 MNHNS, CDR2 SASEGT. With V trimmed by 6 bases and J by 4 bases, 10 bases remained unmatched. This CDR3 is built from 18 residues. CDR3 nucleotide sequence: TGTGCCAGCAGCCGAGGACTAGCGGGGGGGTATAGATACAATGAGCAGTTCTTC. It specifies CASSRGLAGGYRYNEQFF.

The rearrangement links TRBV18 to TRBJ2-7; 9 bases are shared with TRBD1. The length of the CDR3 is 14 residues. J lost 6 bases, V lost 3 bases, and 6 bases had no gene match. Per the germline V gene, CDR1 is KGHSH and CDR2 is LQKENI. CDR3 in DNA: TGTGCCAGCTCACCGTGGACAGGGGAGAGCGAGCAGTACTTC. Protein: CASSPWTGESEQYF.

This clonotype was recorded a few times. The chain links TRBV5-1 to TRBJ2-5; D gene unclear. V shed 5 bases and J shed 7 bases, with 18 bases lying between them. Germline lookup yields CDR1 SGHRS and CDR2 YFSETQ. This CDR3 has 14 amino acids. In nucleotides, the CDR3 is TGCGCCAGCAGGGGAAACGAGGCCGTCGGGACCCAGTACTTC. This encodes CASRGNEAVGTQYF.

A note on this clonotype: One end of the junction varies from germline; a read error may be responsible. The chain combines TRBV12-3 or TRBV12-4 with TRBJ2-3; tentative D call: TRBD2 (5 bases). The length of the CDR3 is 15 residues. Here the CDR3 reads CASSGLCVNTDAQYF. The CDR3, as DNA: TGTGCCAGCAGCGGACTCTGTGTTAACACAGATGCGCAGTATTTT.

This clonotype was seen only a few times. The chain uses TRBV6-6 and TRBJ2-7, with 9 bases aligning to TRBD1. Germline CDR1 is MNHNY and CDR2 is SVGAGI (reference sequence). The CDR3 loop spans 14 amino acids. V was clipped by 6 bases and J by 1 base; unmatched bases: 4. The CDR3 loop is CASSETGGSYEQYF. CDR3 DNA: TGTGCCAGCAGCGAGACAGGGGGGTCCTACGAGCAGTACTTC.

There are a few counts of this clonotype. The V call is TRBV29-1, the J call TRBJ1-5; no definite D call. The CDR3 runs 12 residues. The V end was cut by 7 bases, the J end by 4 bases, with 11 bases between. Germline values: CDR1 SQVTM, CDR2 ANQGSEA. The CDR3, as DNA: TGCAGCGCCGGGAACCCTAATCAGCCCCAGCATTTT. Translated: CSAGNPNQPQHF.

This clonotype was seen a few times. CDR3 DNA sequence: TGTGCCACCAGCAGAGTCGGGAAAAGCAATCAGCCCCAGCATTTT. Translation gives CATSRVGKSNQPQHF. This chain connects TRBV15 to TRBJ1-5, with D uncertain. This CDR3 spans 15 amino acids. CDR1 is LNHNV, CDR2 YYDKDF, per germline (reference sequence). With 1 base removed from V and 1 base from J, the gap between germline ends came to 8 bases.

The V gene is TRBV6-5, the J gene TRBJ2-2, with a weak D call TRBD2 (5 bases). Germline CDR1 reads MNHEY; CDR2 reads SVGAGI. V shed 7 bases and J shed 2 bases, with 17 bases lying between them. This CDR3 spans 16 amino acids. CDR3 sequence (DNA): TGTGCCAGCAACACGGGAAGAATGATTAACACCGGGGAGCTGTTTTTT. Translating gives CASNTGRMINTGELFF.

The chain joins TRBV7-2 to TRBJ2-1, with TRBD2 matching 11 bases. Germline V gives CDR1 SGHTA, CDR2 FQGNSA. V dropped 5 bases and J dropped 1; count of bases not matched to a gene: 7. This CDR3 has 17 residues. CDR3 amino acids: CASSGRLAGISYNEQFF. CDR3 sequence (DNA): TGTGCCAGCAGCGGAAGACTAGCGGGGATTTCCTACAATGAGCAGTTCTTC. Supplemented by reference TRBV7-2 and TRBJ2-1, the full variable domain reads GAGVSQSPSNKVTEKGKDVELRCDPISGHTALYWYRQSLGQGLEFLIYFQGNSAPDKSGLPSDRFSAERTGGSVSTLTIQRTQQEDSAVYLCASSGRLAGISYNEQFFGPGTRLTVL.

This clonotype was seen a handful of times. It may be a read error: a sequence one base away is much more abundant. This chain uses TRBV30 with TRBJ2-5; TRBD2 matches at 7 bases. Per germline, CDR1 GTSNPN and CDR2 SVGIG (reference sequence). The V and J ends lost 0 bases and 11 bases, in that order; junction bases with no gene match: 15. The CDR3 is made up of 15 amino acids. For the CDR3, the DNA is TGTGCCTGGAGTGTTCGGCAGGGAGGGCACAATGAGCAGTACTTC. Protein: CAWSVRQGGHNEQYF.

The chain is built from TRBV20-1 and TRBJ2-5; TRBD1 agrees at 9 bases. Germline V CDR1 and CDR2: DFQATT, SNEGSKA (reference sequence). Unmatched junction bases numbered 11, after V lost 1 base and J lost 2 bases. CDR3 length: 17 amino acids. In DNA, the CDR3 is TGCAGTGCTAGAGGCCCATATACAGGGGGCCCACAAGAGACCCAGTACTTC. Its translation: CSARGPYTGGPQETQYF.